These 13 T cell receptor beta chains originate from one sample sequenced in a study of Ad26.COV2.S vaccination and SARS-CoV-2 variants. The assay was immunoSEQ multiplex PCR, and TCRdb's table has in-frame clones only and misses some. The table has more than 85,000 clones, 80% seen once. Sequences were derived from peripheral blood, sampled after recovery from COVID-19. Receptors originate from a human donor who had recovered from COVID-19.

The V call is TRBV6-5, the J call TRBJ2-7; D not certain. Trimming removed 5 bases from V and 6 bases from J, with 11 bases in between. Per the germline V gene, CDR1 is MNHEY and CDR2 is SVGAGI. The CDR3 loop spans 12 amino acids. The CDR3 reads CASSSRNIEQYF. The CDR3 DNA follows: TGTGCCAGCAGTAGCCGGAATATCGAGCAGTACTTC.

The chain employs TRBV2 and TRBJ2-5; tentatively, D is TRBD2 (5 bases). V was trimmed by 6 bases and J by 2 bases, leaving 13 bases between them. The CDR3 contains 14 residues. From germline, CDR1 is SNHLY and CDR2 FYNNEI. The CDR3 nucleotides read TGTGCCAGCAGGGACTCTTCCGGGCAAGAGACCCAGTACTTC. Protein: CASRDSSGQETQYF.

The gene calls are TRBV5-6 and TRBJ2-5; D is perhaps TRBD2 (6 bases). The germline gives CDR1 SGHDT, CDR2 YYEEEE. This CDR3 has 17 residues. The V end was cut by 0 bases, the J end by 1 base, with 16 bases between. CDR3 protein: CASSLAVGGAVQETQYF. CDR3 in DNA: TGTGCCAGCAGCTTGGCCGTCGGCGGGGCAGTCCAAGAGACCCAGTACTTC. The variable domain in full, completed from reference TRBV5-6 and TRBJ2-5, reads DAGVTQSPTHLIKTRGQQVTLRCSPKSGHDTVSWYQQALGQGPQFIFQYYEEEERQRGNFPDRFSGHQFPNYSSELNVNALLLGDSALYLCASSLAVGGAVQETQYFGPGTRLLVL.

In its sample, this clone was seen many times. DNA of the CDR3: TGTGCCAGCAGTGGACTAGCGAGAACAGATACGCAGTATTTT. This encodes CASSGLARTDTQYF. The chain combines TRBV4-2 with TRBJ2-3, with 9 positions matching TRBD2. The length of the CDR3 is 14 residues. Germline-derived CDR1 and CDR2 are LGHNA and YNFKEQ. V shed 6 bases, J shed 3 bases, and the junction held 4 bases outside the gene matches.

The table lists this clone with a count of one. This chain uses TRBV6-5 with TRBJ1-5, with 7 bases that match TRBD1. Germline V gene lookup returns CDR1 MNHEY and CDR2 SVGAGI. Trimming removed 5 bases from V and 4 bases from J; junction bases left unmatched: 8. The CDR3 loop spans 15 amino acids. The CDR3 here is CASSMTGRGNQPQHF. The CDR3 nucleotides are TGTGCCAGCAGTATGACAGGGAGGGGGAATCAGCCCCAGCATTTT.

The chain combines TRBV10-2 with TRBJ2-1; TRBD1 aligns across 8 bases. Germline V gene data show CDR1 as WSHSY and CDR2 as SAAADI. This CDR3 comprises 16 residues. Trimming took 4 bases from V and 6 from J; bases not matched to a gene: 11. This CDR3 reads CASSGQGIRGGNEQFF. The CDR3 nucleotides read TGCGCCAGCAGTGGACAGGGGATACGAGGGGGCAATGAGCAGTTCTTC.

J is TRBJ1-1 and V is TRBV7-2, with D maybe TRBD1 (5 bases). Looked up from germline, CDR1 is SGHTA and CDR2 is FQGNSA. The germline V and J ends were trimmed by 5 bases and 2 bases, with 15 bases remaining between them. CDR3 length equals 15 residues. As DNA, the CDR3 is TGTGCCAGCAGCCCAAGGCAGGGAAGTAACACTGAAGCTTTCTTT. Translating it yields CASSPRQGSNTEAFF. The full variable domain, rest sourced from reference TRBV7-2 and TRBJ1-1, is GAGVSQSPSNKVTEKGKDVELRCDPISGHTALYWYRQSLGQGLEFLIYFQGNSAPDKSGLPSDRFSAERTGGSVSTLTIQRTQQEDSAVYLCASSPRQGSNTEAFFGQGTRLTVV.

This clone has only one observation. The rearrangement joins TRBV11-2 to TRBJ2-3, with unresolved D. This CDR3 contains 11 residues. V was cut by 10 bases and J by 2 bases, with 7 bases left in between. Germline values: CDR1 SGHAT, CDR2 FQNNGV. This chain's CDR3 is CATRDTDTQYF. The CDR3 region has the DNA TGTGCCACTAGAGACACAGATACGCAGTATTTT.

In DNA, the CDR3 is TGTGCCAGCAGACAGGGAGAGGGAAACATTCAGTACTTC. Translating it yields CASRQGEGNIQYF. The chain recombines TRBV3-1 (or the pseudogene TRBV3-2) with TRBJ2-4; TRBD1 might be the D (6 bases). The CDR3 length is 13 residues. Trimming left V 6 bases short and J 6 bases short, with 12 bases between. From germline, CDR1 is LGHDT and CDR2 YNNKEL (reference sequence).

The CDR3 DNA is TGTGCCAGTAGTATCCTGGACAGGGGTAATCAGCCCCAGCATTTT. It translates to CASSILDRGNQPQHF. The rearrangement joins TRBV19 to TRBJ1-5; 9 bases line up with TRBD1. The J segment lost 4 bases and the V segment lost 3 bases, leaving 4 bases of the junction unmatched. The CDR3 runs 15 residues. CDR1 is LNHDA, CDR2 SQIVND, per germline (reference sequence).

The chain joins TRBV29-1 to TRBJ1-1; D is undetermined. The CDR3 consists of 13 residues. CDR1 is SQVTM, CDR2 ANQGSEA, per germline. The V end lost 0 bases, the J end lost 3 bases, and 8 bases lay between the germline ends. This chain's CDR3 is CSVEDVRDTEAFF. In DNA form, the CDR3 reads TGCAGCGTTGAAGATGTGAGGGACACTGAAGCTTTCTTT.

V is TRBV29-1 and J is TRBJ1-2; weak D call: TRBD1 (5 bases). The V gene lost 4 bases and the J gene lost 3 bases, with 15 bases spanning the gap. In germline, CDR1 is SQVTM, CDR2 ANQGSEA. The CDR3 has 14 residues. CDR3 nucleotide sequence: TGCAGCGTTGTTTCGGGGCAGGGAGACTATGGCTACACCTTC. Residues: CSVVSGQGDYGYTF.

This clone was observed a single time. The chain joins TRBV19 to TRBJ2-3, with D tentatively TRBD1 or TRBD2 (6 bases each). Germline values: CDR1 LNHDA, CDR2 SQIVND (reference sequence). The CDR3 has 17 residues. Trimming left V 4 bases short and J 3 bases short, with 20 bases between. CDR3 in DNA: TGTGCCAGTAGTACCTCCGGGTGGGGGGCAGGGACAGATACGCAGTATTTT. Amino acid sequence: CASSTSGWGAGTDTQYF.